The entry that follows covers one TCR beta chain sequence. Its cognate antigen has yet to be identified. Base qualities are not at hand, and no much larger clone is one base apart. This record comes from a study of blood T cell repertoires in COVID-19 (dated by TCRdb to about 2020). Context from the whole study: Samples covering the acute and convalescent phases of COVID-19 were provided by collaborators in the United States, Italy and Spain. The prospective study material was composed of cDNA or gDNA derived from T cells, B-cell-depleted T cells, or PBMCs. The repertoires were released in a freely available public database intended as a resource for research on the immune response to SARS-CoV-2. HLA class I and class II types, where available, came from metadata supplied by the sample provider rather than from assay-based typing. Sample metadata almost always included a de-identified subject ID, COVID-19 status, age in years and sex. Samples were obtained from the ongoing ImmuneRACE study (first 160 participants) and from roughly 1,300 subjects provided by 6 global collaborators. Deeply sampled blood TCRbeta repertoires from subjects exposed to, actively infected with, or recovered from COVID-19 were included in the dataset.

The immunoSEQ Assay, a bias-controlled multiplex PCR, was used to amplify TCRbeta CDR3 regions from genomic DNA. On the study's bioinformatics: Within the assay, amplification of reference gene primers was used to estimate how many nucleated cells each sample contained. Sequence reads were collapsed and filtered to measure the absolute abundance of every unique TCRbeta CDR3 rearrangement. For each sample, productive Simpson clonality was calculated as the square root of Simpson's diversity index across productive rearrangements. TCRdb's version of the immuneACCESS table is confined to in-frame rearrangements and falls short of the full clone set. An unresolved V gene accounts for under half of the shortfall where checked; the remainder is of unknown origin. The DNA was the basis for D and trimming; V, J and clone size are from that table. This sample is represented by approximately 220,000 clones; around 89% of them were singletons. The ten largest clonotypes hold approximately 1.1% of the sample.

Overall study outcomes, separate from this receptor: The quantity of clinical and demographic metadata differed by source and by participant and was supplied without curation.

The CDR3 starts with the cysteine, ends with the phenylalanine, and has 15 residues. Only the CDR3 part of the read is kept: 45 bases, read in frame from the first base. V loses 2 bases, J loses 1 base, and the germline ends lie 9 bases apart. The germline V gene gives CDR1 as SGHTA and CDR2 as FQGNSA. Participants in the prospective study were enrolled through a virtual design, were aged roughly 18 to 100 years, and lived in roughly 24 United States geographic areas. Cohort assignment in the prospective study relied on participant-reported clinical history from a screening survey and a study questionnaire. For ImmuneRACE Cohort 3, a participant was defined as recovered based on two consecutive negative NP/OP PCR tests, clearance by a healthcare professional, or resolution of symptoms. Each participant in the prospective study had whole blood, serum and a nasopharyngeal or oropharyngeal swab collected by mobile phlebotomists. Prospective study participants could optionally give additional blood draws and questionnaires over an approximately 2-month period. Before DNA extraction, blood samples from the prospective study were shipped at room temperature or frozen.

This chain is built from TRBV7-2 and TRBJ1-5, with no reliable assignment of the D segment. The receptor comes from a man aged 25-45 years who had recovered from COVID-19. Source material: PBMCs or T cells enriched from blood (not recorded which). The CDR3 region reads CASSLRRGSNQPQHF. At the DNA level, the sequence is TGTGCCAGCAGCTTACGACGCGGGAGCAATCAGCCCCAGCATTTT.